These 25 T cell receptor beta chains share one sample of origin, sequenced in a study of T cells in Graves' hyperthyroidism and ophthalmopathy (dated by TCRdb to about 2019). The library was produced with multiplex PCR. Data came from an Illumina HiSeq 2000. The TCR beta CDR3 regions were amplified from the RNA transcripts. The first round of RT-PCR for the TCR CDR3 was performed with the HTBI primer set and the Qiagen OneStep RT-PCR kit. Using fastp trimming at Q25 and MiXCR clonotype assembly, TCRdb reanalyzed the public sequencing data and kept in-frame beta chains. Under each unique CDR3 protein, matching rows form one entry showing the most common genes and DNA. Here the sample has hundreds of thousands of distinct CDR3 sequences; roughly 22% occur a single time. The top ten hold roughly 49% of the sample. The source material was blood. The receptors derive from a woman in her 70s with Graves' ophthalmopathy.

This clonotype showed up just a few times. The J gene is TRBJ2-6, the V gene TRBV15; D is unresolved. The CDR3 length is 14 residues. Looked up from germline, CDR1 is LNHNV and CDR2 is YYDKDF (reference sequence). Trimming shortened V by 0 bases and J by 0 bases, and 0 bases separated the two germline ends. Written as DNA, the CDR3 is TGTGCCACCAGCAGAGACTCTGGGGCCAACGTCCTGACTTTC. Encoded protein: CATSRDSGANVLTF. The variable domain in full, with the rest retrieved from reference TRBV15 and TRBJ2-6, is DAMVIQNPRYQVTQFGKPVTLSCSQTLNHNVMYWYQQKSSQAPKLLFHYYDKDFNNEADTPDNFQSRRPNTSFCFLDIRSPGLGDTAMYLCATSRDSGANVLTFGAGSRLTVL.

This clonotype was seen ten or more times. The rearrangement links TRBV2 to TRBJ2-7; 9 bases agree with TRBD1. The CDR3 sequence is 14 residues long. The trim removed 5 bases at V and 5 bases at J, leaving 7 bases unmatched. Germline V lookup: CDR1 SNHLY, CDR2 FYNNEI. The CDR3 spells CASSTGTGIHEQYF. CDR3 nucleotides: TGTGCCAGCAGTACCGGGACAGGGATCCACGAGCAGTACTTC.

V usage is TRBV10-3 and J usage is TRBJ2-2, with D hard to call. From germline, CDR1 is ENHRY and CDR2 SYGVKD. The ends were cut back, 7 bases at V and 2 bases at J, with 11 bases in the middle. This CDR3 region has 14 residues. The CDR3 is CAITGEINTGELFF. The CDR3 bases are TGTGCCATCACGGGCGAGATAAACACCGGGGAGCTGTTTTTT.

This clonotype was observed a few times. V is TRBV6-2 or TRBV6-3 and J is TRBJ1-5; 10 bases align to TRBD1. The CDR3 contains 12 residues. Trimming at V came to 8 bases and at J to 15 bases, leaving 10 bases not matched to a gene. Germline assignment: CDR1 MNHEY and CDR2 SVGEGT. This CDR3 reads CASGQGERVRHF. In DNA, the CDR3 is TGTGCCAGCGGACAGGGGGAAAGGGTTCGGCATTTT.

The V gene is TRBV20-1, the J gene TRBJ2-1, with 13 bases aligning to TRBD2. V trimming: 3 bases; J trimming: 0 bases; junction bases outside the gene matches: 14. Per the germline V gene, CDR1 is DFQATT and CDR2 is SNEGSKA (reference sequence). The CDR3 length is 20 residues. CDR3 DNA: TGCAGTGCTAGTCCCGGACTAGCGGGAGCCGGTCAAAGCTCCTACAATGAGCAGTTCTTC. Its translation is CSASPGLAGAGQSSYNEQFF.

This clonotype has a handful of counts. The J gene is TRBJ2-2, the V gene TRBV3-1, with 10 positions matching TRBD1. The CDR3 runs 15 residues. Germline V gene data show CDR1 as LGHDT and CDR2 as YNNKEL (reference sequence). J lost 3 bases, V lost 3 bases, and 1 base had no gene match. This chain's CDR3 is CASSQGTGDTGELFF. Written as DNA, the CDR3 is TGTGCCAGCAGCCAGGGGACAGGGGACACCGGGGAGCTGTTTTTT.

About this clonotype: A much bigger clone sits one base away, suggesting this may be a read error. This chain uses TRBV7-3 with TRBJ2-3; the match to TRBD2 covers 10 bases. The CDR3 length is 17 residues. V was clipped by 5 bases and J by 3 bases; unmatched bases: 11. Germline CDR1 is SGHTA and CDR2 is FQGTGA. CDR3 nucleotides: TGTGCCAGCAGCCCCAGCCGTAGCGGGAGGTCGACAGATACGCAGTATTTT. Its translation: CASSPSRSGRSTDTQYF.

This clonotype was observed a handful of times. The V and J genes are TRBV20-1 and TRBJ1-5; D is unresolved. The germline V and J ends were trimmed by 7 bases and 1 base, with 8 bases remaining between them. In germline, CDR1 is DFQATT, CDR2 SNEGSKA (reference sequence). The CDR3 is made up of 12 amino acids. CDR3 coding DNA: TGCAGTGGTTCCAAGAGCAATCAGCCCCAGCATTTT. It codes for CSGSKSNQPQHF.

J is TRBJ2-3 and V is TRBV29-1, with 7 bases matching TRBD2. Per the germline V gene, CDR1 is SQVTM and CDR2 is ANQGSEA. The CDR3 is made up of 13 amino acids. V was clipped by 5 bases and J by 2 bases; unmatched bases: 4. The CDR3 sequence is CSVRGENTDTQYF. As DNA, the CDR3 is TGCAGCGTTCGGGGGGAAAACACAGATACGCAGTATTTT.

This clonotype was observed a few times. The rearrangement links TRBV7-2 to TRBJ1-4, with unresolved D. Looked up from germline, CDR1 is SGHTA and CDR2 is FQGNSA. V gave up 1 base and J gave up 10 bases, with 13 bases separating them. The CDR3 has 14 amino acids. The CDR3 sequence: CASSLGSEARKLFF. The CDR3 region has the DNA TGTGCCAGCAGCTTAGGGTCAGAAGCAAGAAAACTGTTTTTT.

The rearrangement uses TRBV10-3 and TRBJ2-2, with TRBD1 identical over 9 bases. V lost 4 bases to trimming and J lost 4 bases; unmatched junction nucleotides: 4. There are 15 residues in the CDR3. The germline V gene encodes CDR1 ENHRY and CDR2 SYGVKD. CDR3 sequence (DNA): TGTGCCATCAGTGGACAGGGGGTCAGCACCGGGGAGCTGTTTTTT. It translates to CAISGQGVSTGELFF.

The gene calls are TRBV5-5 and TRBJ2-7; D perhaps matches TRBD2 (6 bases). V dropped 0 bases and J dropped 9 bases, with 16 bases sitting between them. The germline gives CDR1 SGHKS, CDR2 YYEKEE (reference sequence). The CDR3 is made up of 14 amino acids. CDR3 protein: CASSLESSMRGQYF. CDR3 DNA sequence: TGTGCCAGCAGCTTGGAGTCTAGCATGCGGGGGCAGTACTTC. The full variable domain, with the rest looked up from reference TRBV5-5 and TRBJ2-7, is DAGVTQSPTHLIKTRGQQVTLRCSPISGHKSVSWYQQVLGQGPQFIFQYYEKEERGRGNFPDRFSARQFPNYSSELNVNALLLGDSALYLCASSLESSMRGQYFGPGTRLTVT.

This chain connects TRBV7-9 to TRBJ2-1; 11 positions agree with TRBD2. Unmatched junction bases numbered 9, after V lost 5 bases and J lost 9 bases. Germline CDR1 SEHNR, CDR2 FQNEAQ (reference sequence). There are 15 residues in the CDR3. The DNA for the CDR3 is TGTGCCAGCAGCCCCGGACTAGCGGGCCTAGGTGAGCAGTTCTTC. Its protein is CASSPGLAGLGEQFF.

The CDR3 spells CASSFEAGITGANVLTF. The CDR3 DNA is TGTGCCAGCAGCTTCGAGGCAGGGATAACTGGGGCCAACGTCCTGACTTTC. The rearrangement links TRBV7-9 to TRBJ2-6; D perhaps matches TRBD1 (5 bases). The CDR3 sequence is 17 residues long. The V gene's germline CDR1 is SEHNR and CDR2 FQNEAQ (reference sequence). V lost 3 bases, J lost 2 bases, and 14 bases lay in between.

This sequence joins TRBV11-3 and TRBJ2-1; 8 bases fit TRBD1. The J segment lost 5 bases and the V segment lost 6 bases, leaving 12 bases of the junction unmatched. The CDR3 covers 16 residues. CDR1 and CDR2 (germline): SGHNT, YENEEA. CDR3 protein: CASSSQGQVRNNEQFF. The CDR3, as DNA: TGTGCCAGCAGTTCCCAGGGACAGGTTAGGAACAATGAGCAGTTCTTC. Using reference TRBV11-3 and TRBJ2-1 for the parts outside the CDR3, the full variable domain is EAGVVQSPRYKIIEKKQPVAFWCNPISGHNTLYWYLQNLGQGPELLIRYENEEAVDDSQLPKDRFSAERLKGVDSTLKIQPAELGDSAVYLCASSSQGQVRNNEQFFGPGTRLTVL.

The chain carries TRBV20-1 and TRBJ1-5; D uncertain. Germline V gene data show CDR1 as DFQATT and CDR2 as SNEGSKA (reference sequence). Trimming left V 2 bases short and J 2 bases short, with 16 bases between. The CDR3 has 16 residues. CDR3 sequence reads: CSARPHREKGNQPQHF. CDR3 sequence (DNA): TGCAGTGCTAGACCGCACCGGGAAAAGGGCAATCAGCCCCAGCATTTT.

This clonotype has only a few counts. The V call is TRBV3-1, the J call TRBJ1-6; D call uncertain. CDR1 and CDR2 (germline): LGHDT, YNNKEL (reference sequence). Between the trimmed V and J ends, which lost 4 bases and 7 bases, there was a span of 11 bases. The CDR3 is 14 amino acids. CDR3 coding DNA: TGTGCCAGCAGCCCGGACGGAGTGAATTCACCCCTCCACTTT. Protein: CASSPDGVNSPLHF.

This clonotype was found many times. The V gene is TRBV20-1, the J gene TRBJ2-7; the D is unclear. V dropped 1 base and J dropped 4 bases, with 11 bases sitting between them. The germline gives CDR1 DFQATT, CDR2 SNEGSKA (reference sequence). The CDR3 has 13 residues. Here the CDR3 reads CSARAGTNYEQYF. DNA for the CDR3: TGCAGTGCTAGAGCGGGCACAAATTACGAGCAGTACTTC.

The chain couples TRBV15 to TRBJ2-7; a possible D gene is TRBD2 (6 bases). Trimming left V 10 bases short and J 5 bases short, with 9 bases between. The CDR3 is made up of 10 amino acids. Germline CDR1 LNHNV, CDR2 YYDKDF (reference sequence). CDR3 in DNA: TGTGCCAGGGAGCGGGACGAGCAGTACTTC. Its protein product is CARERDEQYF.

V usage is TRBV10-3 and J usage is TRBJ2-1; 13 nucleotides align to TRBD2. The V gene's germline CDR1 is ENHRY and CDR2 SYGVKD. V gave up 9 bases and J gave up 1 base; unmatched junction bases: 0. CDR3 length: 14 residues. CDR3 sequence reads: CAILAGGSYNEQFF. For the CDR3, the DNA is TGTGCCATACTAGCGGGGGGGTCCTACAATGAGCAGTTCTTC.

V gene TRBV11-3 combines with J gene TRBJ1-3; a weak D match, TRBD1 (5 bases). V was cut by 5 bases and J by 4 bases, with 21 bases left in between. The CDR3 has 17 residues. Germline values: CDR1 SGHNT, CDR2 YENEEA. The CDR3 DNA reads TGTGCCAGCAGCCGCTACCTTACGGGGCCGGGGGGAAACACCATATATTTT. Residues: CASSRYLTGPGGNTIYF.

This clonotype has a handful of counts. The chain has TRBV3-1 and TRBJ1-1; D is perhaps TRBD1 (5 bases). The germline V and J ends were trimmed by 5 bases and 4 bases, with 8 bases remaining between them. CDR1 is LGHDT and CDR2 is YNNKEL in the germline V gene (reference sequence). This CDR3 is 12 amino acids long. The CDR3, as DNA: TGTGCCAGCAGCGGGGCCGCCACTGAAGCTTTCTTT. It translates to CASSGAATEAFF.

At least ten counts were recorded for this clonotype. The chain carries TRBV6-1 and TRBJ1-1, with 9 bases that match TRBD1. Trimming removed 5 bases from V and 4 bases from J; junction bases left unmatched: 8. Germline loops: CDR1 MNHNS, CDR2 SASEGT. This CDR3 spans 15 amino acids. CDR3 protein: CASSPGTGLGTEAFF. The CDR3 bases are TGTGCCAGCAGTCCAGGGACAGGGTTGGGCACTGAAGCTTTCTTT.

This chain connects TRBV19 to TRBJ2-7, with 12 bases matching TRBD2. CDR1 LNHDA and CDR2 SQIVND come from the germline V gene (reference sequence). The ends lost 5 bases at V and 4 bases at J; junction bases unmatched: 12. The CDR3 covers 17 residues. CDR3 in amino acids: CASSPGLAGSFEYEQYF. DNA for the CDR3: TGTGCCAGTAGTCCTGGACTAGCGGGGTCGTTCGAGTACGAGCAGTACTTC.

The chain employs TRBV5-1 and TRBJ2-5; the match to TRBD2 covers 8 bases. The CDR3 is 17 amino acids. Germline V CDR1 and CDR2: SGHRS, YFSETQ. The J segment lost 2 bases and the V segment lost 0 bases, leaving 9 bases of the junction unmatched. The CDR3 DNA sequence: TGCGCCAGCAGCTTGGCCTCCGGGAGGGCCTCACAAGAGACCCAGTACTTC. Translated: CASSLASGRASQETQYF. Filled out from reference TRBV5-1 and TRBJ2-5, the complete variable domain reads KAGVTQTPRYLIKTRGQQVTLSCSPISGHRSVSWYQQTPGQGLQFLFEYFSETQRNKGNFPGRFSGRQFSNSRSEMNVSTLELGDSALYLCASSLASGRASQETQYFGPGTRLLVL.